Listed below are T cell receptor beta chains from one sample, sequenced in a study of blood T cell repertoires in COVID-19. Method: immunoSEQ multiplex PCR; TCRdb's copy keeps in-frame clones and lacks some. This sample has more than 200,000 clones, with around 90% found just once. Material: PBMCs or T cells enriched from blood (not recorded which). The receptors stem from a woman aged 45-59 years who had recovered from COVID-19. Each CDR3 is given with its conserved first and last residue. Each record gives: J gene, V gene, clone size, D gene, CDR3 protein, CDR3 DNA. The D gene is left open where the match is weak. Clone sizes are given selectively: once, few, many, or a class where the clone is expanded.

J: TRBJ1-2; V: TRBV7-2; size: -; D: -; CDR3: CASSVSLLYGYTF; DNA: TGTGCCAGCAGCGTGTCACTTCTCTATGGCTACACCTTC
J: TRBJ1-5; V: TRBV28; size: -; D: -; CDR3: CASRGGDARNNQPQHF; DNA: TGTGCCAGCAGGGGGGGGGACGCACGTAACAATCAGCCCCAGCATTTT
J: TRBJ2-2; V: TRBV5-8; size: -; D: -; CDR3: CASSASWRTGELFF; DNA: TGTGCCAGCAGCGCTTCGTGGAGGACCGGGGAGCTGTTTTTT
J: TRBJ2-6; V: TRBV19; size: -; D: -; CDR3: CASSWSSSGANVLTF; DNA: TGTGCCAGTAGTTGGTCTAGCTCTGGGGCCAACGTCCTGACTTTC
J: TRBJ2-7; V: TRBV28; size: -; D: -; CDR3: CASSYNFIRRSYEQYF; DNA: TGTGCCAGCAGTTACAACTTCATTAGGCGGTCCTACGAGCAGTACTTC
J: TRBJ2-1; V: TRBV9; size: -; D: TRBD2; CDR3: CASSVAAMGLAGNNEQFF; DNA: TGTGCCAGCAGCGTAGCCGCCATGGGACTAGCGGGGAACAATGAGCAGTTCTTC
J: TRBJ2-7; V: TRBV15; size: -; D: TRBD2; CDR3: CATSTSGLASEQYF; DNA: TGTGCCACCAGCACCTCGGGACTAGCGAGCGAGCAGTACTTC
J: TRBJ2-7; V: TRBV6-5; size: -; D: -; CDR3: CASSWKRDSYEQYF; DNA: TGTGCCAGCTCCTGGAAACGGGACTCCTACGAGCAGTACTTC
J: TRBJ2-1; V: TRBV6-5; size: -; D: -; CDR3: CASSYGGTSNEQFF; DNA: TGTGCCAGCAGTTATGGAGGGACGTCGAATGAGCAGTTCTTC
J: TRBJ2-1; V: TRBV5-4; size: -; D: -; CDR3: CASRLEIRQGGDEQFF; DNA: TGTGCCAGCAGGCTGGAGATAAGACAGGGAGGAGATGAGCAGTTCTTC
J: TRBJ1-1; V: TRBV9; size: -; D: TRBD1; CDR3: CASSAKAGQGSMNTEAFF; DNA: TGTGCCAGCAGCGCAAAGGCGGGACAGGGCTCAATGAACACTGAAGCTTTCTTT
J: TRBJ2-1; V: TRBV12-3/TRBV12-4; size: once; D: -; CDR3: CASSASGIREQFF; DNA: TGTGCCAGCAGCGCGTCGGGGATCCGCGAGCAGTTCTTC
J: TRBJ2-7; V: TRBV19; size: -; D: TRBD1; CDR3: CASSMSGQGPYEQYF; DNA: TGTGCCAGTAGTATGTCGGGACAGGGTCCCTACGAGCAGTACTTC
J: TRBJ2-5; V: TRBV4-1; size: -; D: TRBD2; CDR3: CASSHRVASGDQETQYF; DNA: TGCGCCAGCAGCCATCGGGTGGCTAGCGGGGATCAAGAGACCCAGTACTTC
J: TRBJ2-6; V: TRBV27; size: -; D: -; CDR3: CASSLNRYSGANVLTF; DNA: TGTGCCAGCAGTTTAAACAGATACTCTGGGGCCAACGTCCTGACTTTC
J: TRBJ2-1; V: TRBV7-6; size: -; D: -; CDR3: CASSFLSSAYNEQFF; DNA: TGTGCCAGCAGCTTTCTTTCTAGCGCCTACAATGAGCAGTTCTTC
J: TRBJ2-1; V: TRBV9; size: -; D: TRBD2; CDR3: CASSVGPSGMLNEQFF; DNA: TGTGCCAGCAGCGTAGGTCCTAGCGGGATGCTGAATGAGCAGTTCTTC
J: TRBJ2-3; V: TRBV18; size: -; D: -; CDR3: CASSPPGYGGDTQYF; DNA: TGTGCCAGCTCGCCCCCGGGGTATGGGGGCGATACGCAGTATTTT
J: TRBJ2-2; V: TRBV9; size: -; D: TRBD2; CDR3: CASSVFDSGSTGELFF; DNA: TGTGCCAGCAGCGTATTTGATAGCGGGAGTACCGGGGAGCTGTTTTTT
J: TRBJ2-3; V: TRBV7-3; size: -; D: -; CDR3: CASSSVNTDTQYF; DNA: TGTGCCAGCAGCTCGGTAAACACAGATACGCAGTATTTT
J: TRBJ1-6; V: TRBV5-6; size: once; D: -; CDR3: CASTKKGGARYNSPLHF; DNA: TGTGCCAGCACCAAAAAGGGCGGGGCAAGGTATAATTCACCCCTCCACTTT
J: TRBJ2-5; V: TRBV4-1; size: once; D: -; CDR3: CASSQVRAGQETQYF; DNA: TGCGCCAGCAGCCAAGTTCGGGCGGGCCAAGAGACCCAGTACTTC
J: TRBJ2-7; V: TRBV7-2; size: -; D: -; CDR3: CASSVRSTSSYEQYF; DNA: TGTGCCAGCAGCGTCCGTTCCACAAGCTCCTACGAGCAGTACTTC
J: TRBJ1-2; V: TRBV5-4; size: -; D: -; CDR3: CASSLRVRNYGYTF; DNA: TGTGCCAGCAGCTTGCGGGTCAGAAACTATGGCTACACCTTC
J: TRBJ2-7; V: TRBV11-1; size: once; D: -; CDR3: CASSPQWGGYEQYF; DNA: TGTGCCAGCAGCCCCCAGTGGGGAGGCTACGAGCAGTACTTC
J: TRBJ1-1; V: TRBV27; size: -; D: -; CDR3: CASSSKGYTEAFF; DNA: TGTGCCAGCAGCTCCAAGGGGTACACTGAAGCTTTCTTT
J: TRBJ2-5; V: TRBV15; size: -; D: TRBD2; CDR3: CATSRGTSGRQETQYF; DNA: TGTGCCACCAGCAGAGGAACTAGCGGGAGACAAGAGACCCAGTACTTC
J: TRBJ2-5; V: TRBV24-1; size: -; D: TRBD2; CDR3: CATSGEGQETQYF; DNA: TGTGCCACCAGTGGGGAGGGACAAGAGACCCAGTACTTC
J: TRBJ2-6; V: TRBV30; size: -; D: TRBD1; CDR3: CAWSGTGALLRTGANVLTF; DNA: TGTGCCTGGAGTGGGACAGGGGCCCTCCTCAGGACTGGGGCCAACGTCCTGACTTTC
J: TRBJ2-5; V: TRBV3-1/TRBV3-2; size: -; D: -; CDR3: CASSQGGQGWETQYF; DNA: TGTGCCAGCAGCCAAGGAGGGCAGGGGTGGGAGACCCAGTACTTC
J: TRBJ2-5; V: TRBV15; size: -; D: TRBD2; CDR3: CATSRERVGGRTQYF; DNA: TGTGCCACCAGCAGAGAGAGAGTGGGGGGGAGGACCCAGTACTTC
J: TRBJ1-5; V: TRBV12-3/TRBV12-4; size: -; D: -; CDR3: CASSRGGQPQHF; DNA: TGTGCCAGCAGCAGAGGAGGTCAGCCCCAGCATTTT
J: TRBJ2-1; V: TRBV27; size: -; D: -; CDR3: CASSLWGTGKGSNNEQFF; DNA: TGTGCCAGCAGTTTATGGGGGACTGGGAAGGGAAGTAACAATGAGCAGTTCTTC
J: TRBJ2-3; V: TRBV5-1; size: -; D: TRBD2; CDR3: CASRSTSGTDTQYF; DNA: TGCGCCAGCAGGTCGACTAGCGGGACAGATACGCAGTATTTT
J: TRBJ1-3; V: TRBV14; size: many; D: TRBD1; CDR3: CASTPPGQSFSGNTIYF; DNA: TGTGCCAGCACTCCACCGGGACAGTCCTTCTCTGGAAACACCATATATTTT
J: TRBJ2-3; V: TRBV11-2; size: -; D: -; CDR3: CASSLAYADTQYF; DNA: TGTGCCAGCAGCTTAGCATATGCGGATACGCAGTATTTT
J: TRBJ1-5; V: TRBV11-3; size: -; D: -; CDR3: CASSPFPGSVQPQHF; DNA: TGTGCCAGCAGCCCGTTTCCGGGATCGGTTCAGCCCCAGCATTTT